Sequencing of this T cell receptor (beta chain) was carried out in a study of blood T cell repertoires in COVID-19. Across the study: The cDNA or gDNA used as material had been derived from T cells, B-cell-depleted T cells, or PBMCs.

The germline gives CDR1 SQVTM, CDR2 ANQGSEA. V lost 3 bases to trimming and J lost 4 bases; unmatched junction nucleotides: 5. The CDR3 runs 13 residues. Authors' processing steps: From reference gene primer amplification, estimates of nucleated cell counts were derived. Here immunoSEQ multiplex PCR was the method, and the copy in TCRdb shows in-frame clones only, minus some. From that table come the V and J calls and clone size; the DNA was used to work out D and trimming. The table includes roughly 300,000 clones, 83% detected once. The receptor was derived from a woman in her fifties or sixties who had recovered from COVID-19. Material: peripheral blood. The rearrangement joins TRBV29-1 to TRBJ1-2, with 7 bases lining up with TRBD1. This CDR3 is CSVEWQGGYGYTF. In DNA form, the CDR3 reads TGCAGCGTTGAGTGGCAGGGGGGCTATGGCTACACCTTC.